This entry lists 13 T cell receptor beta chains sequenced from one sample in a study of blood T cell repertoires in COVID-19. Generated by immunoSEQ multiplex PCR, the TCRdb table keeps only in-frame clones and is missing some. The sample shows about 59,000 clones, 85% to 90% of them seen only once. The sequenced sample was peripheral blood. All receptors derive from an elderly woman with active COVID-19.

V usage is TRBV6-5 and J usage is TRBJ1-4; TRBD1 matches at 8 bases. The germline V gene has CDR1 MNHEY and CDR2 SVGAGI. The J segment lost 7 bases and the V segment lost 2 bases, leaving 6 bases of the junction unmatched. The CDR3 is 15 residues long. CDR3 in amino acids: CASSYRGQGGEKLFF. CDR3 bases: TGTGCCAGCAGTTACCGAGGACAGGGCGGTGAAAAACTGTTTTTT.

This clone was observed a single time. This sequence joins TRBV5-1 and TRBJ1-1, with a tentative D call TRBD1 (6 bases). The V gene lost 1 base and the J gene lost 6 bases, with 16 bases spanning the gap. The CDR3 runs 15 residues. Germline CDR1 is SGHRS and CDR2 is YFSETQ. Here the CDR3 reads CASSLSGDGFSEAFF. The CDR3 region has the DNA TGCGCCAGCAGCTTGTCAGGGGACGGTTTTTCTGAAGCTTTCTTT.

This chain connects TRBV4-1 to TRBJ2-2; tentatively, D is TRBD2 (5 bases). The germline gives CDR1 MGHRA, CDR2 YSYEKL. CDR3 size: 17 residues. The V end was cut by 0 bases, the J end by 6 bases, with 17 bases between. The CDR3 nucleotides are TGCGCCAGCAGCCAAGATCGAGTAGGGATGAGGGCCGGGGAGCTGTTTTTT. Its translation: CASSQDRVGMRAGELFF.

The chain is built from TRBV5-4 and TRBJ2-7; D gene unclear. V lost 4 bases and J 3 bases, leaving 11 bases between the germline ends. The CDR3 is made up of 13 amino acids. Germline-derived CDR1 and CDR2 are SGHNT and YYREEE (reference sequence). The CDR3 nucleotides are TGTGCCAGCAGCGCCATGGTCGGCTACGAGCAGTACTTC. Protein: CASSAMVGYEQYF.

This chain links TRBV5-5 with TRBJ1-6; 7 nucleotides align to TRBD1. V shed 1 base and J 2 bases; nucleotides not matched to a gene: 6. The germline V gene encodes CDR1 SGHKS and CDR2 YYEKEE (reference sequence). The CDR3 extends over 17 amino acids. The CDR3 loop is CASSLRDRAAYNSPLHF. The CDR3 nucleotides read TGTGCCAGCAGCTTGCGAGACAGGGCCGCCTATAATTCACCCCTCCACTTT.

The gene calls are TRBV2 and TRBJ1-3; D may be TRBD1 (5 bases). V shed 6 bases and J shed 4 bases, with 10 bases lying between them. The CDR3 is made up of 13 amino acids. Germline CDR1 SNHLY, CDR2 FYNNEI. The CDR3 reads CASSQGGGNTIYF. In nucleotides, the CDR3 is TGTGCCAGCAGCCAGGGAGGGGGAAACACCATATATTTT.

This sequence joins TRBV5-1 and TRBJ1-1, with 8 bases aligning to TRBD1. Losses at the gene ends were 4 bases for V and 3 bases for J; bases not matched to a gene: 17. The CDR3 has 18 residues. The V gene's germline CDR1 is SGHRS and CDR2 YFSETQ. CDR3 sequence (DNA): TGCGCCAGCAGCCCACGCACCCCAGGGGGCGGCCCGTACACTGAAGCTTTCTTT. Its protein product is CASSPRTPGGGPYTEAFF.

CDR3 DNA: TGTGCCAGCAGCCTACTAGGCGTGAGTGAGCAGTTCTTC. Amino acid sequence: CASSLLGVSEQFF. The chain uses TRBV3-1 (or the pseudogene TRBV3-2) and TRBJ2-1; tentative D call: TRBD2 (5 bases). Germline CDR1 is LGHDT and CDR2 is YNNKEL (reference sequence). The CDR3 is 13 residues long. V was trimmed by 4 bases and J by 9 bases, leaving 13 bases between them.

The table lists this clone with a few counts. This chain uses TRBV19 with TRBJ1-6, with D maybe TRBD1 (5 bases). The CDR3 has 15 amino acids. Trimming left V 3 bases short and J 6 bases short, with 12 bases between. Germline CDR1 LNHDA, CDR2 SQIVND (reference sequence). The CDR3 DNA follows: TGTGCCAGTAGTATGGGGCGGCAGATTAATTCACCCCTCCACTTT. This sequence encodes CASSMGRQINSPLHF.

V is TRBV5-4 and J is TRBJ2-3; the D gene is possibly TRBD2 (5 bases). V was clipped by 4 bases and J by 1 base, with 10 bases between them. Germline V gene lookup returns CDR1 SGHNT and CDR2 YYREEE (reference sequence). This CDR3 is 14 amino acids long. The CDR3 nucleotides are TGTGCCAGCAGCCCACTAGTAGGCACAGATACGCAGTATTTT. Its translation is CASSPLVGTDTQYF.

The chain recombines TRBV6-6 with TRBJ2-1; 7 bases fit TRBD2. Germline V gives CDR1 MNHNY, CDR2 SVGAGI (reference sequence). The CDR3 totals 15 residues. J was trimmed by 1 base and V by 6 bases; bases with no gene match: 6. CDR3: CASRFSGESYNEQFF. CDR3 in DNA: TGTGCCAGCAGGTTCAGCGGGGAGTCCTACAATGAGCAGTTCTTC.

The chain uses TRBV5-4 and TRBJ1-1; TRBD1 matches at 9 bases. Germline CDR1 is SGHNT and CDR2 is YYREEE (reference sequence). This CDR3 spans 16 amino acids. J gave up 1 base and V 4 bases, and 8 bases lay outside the gene matches. DNA for the CDR3: TGTGCCAGCAGCCCACCCCCGGACAGGGGGAACACTGAAGCTTTCTTT. Encoded protein: CASSPPPDRGNTEAFF.

J is TRBJ1-5 and V is TRBV11-2; TRBD1 is a possible D gene (6 bases). The CDR3 loop spans 15 amino acids. Per germline, CDR1 SGHAT and CDR2 FQNNGV. Trimming took off 5 bases at V and 6 bases at J, with 17 bases between the two ends. The CDR3 spells CASSPRAGAGQPQHF. DNA of the CDR3: TGTGCCAGCAGCCCCCGGGCAGGGGCGGGTCAGCCCCAGCATTTT.